This is a list of T cell receptor beta chains from one sample in a study of T cell responses to AZD1222 COVID-19 vaccine. The method was immunoSEQ multiplex PCR; TCRdb's version includes in-frame clones alone and lacks a portion of them. This table holds over 90,000 clones, more than 85% found once. The sequencing here drew on peripheral blood, taken 28 days after the second AZD1222 dose. Receptor source: an adult who received the AZD1222 COVID-19 vaccine. CDR3s include the opening cysteine and the closing phenylalanine or tryptophan. Each record gives: CDR3 DNA, CDR3 protein, J gene, clone size, D gene, V gene. D genes are given only for firm matches. Rows may omit the clone size; those that give it use once, few, many or a size class.

cdr3_nt: TGCGCCAGCACACAGGGAGAGACCCAGTACTTC
cdr3_aa: CASTQGETQYF
j_call: TRBJ2-5
clone_size: NA
d_call: NA
v_call: TRBV5-1

cdr3_nt: TGTGCCAGCACCCGGGGGGCGGGGGGCACAGATACGCAGTATTTT
cdr3_aa: CASTRGAGGTDTQYF
j_call: TRBJ2-3
clone_size: once
d_call: NA
v_call: TRBV6-5

cdr3_nt: TGTGCCAGCAGCCAAGACCCGGGGGGATCGGCTTTCTTT
cdr3_aa: CASSQDPGGSAFF
j_call: TRBJ1-1
clone_size: NA
d_call: NA
v_call: TRBV4-2

cdr3_nt: TGTGCCAGCAGCAGCATGGGTGAAAAACTGTTTTTT
cdr3_aa: CASSSMGEKLFF
j_call: TRBJ1-4
clone_size: NA
d_call: NA
v_call: TRBV28

cdr3_nt: TGTGCCAGCAGCTCACAGGGTCGGGATTCACCCCTCCACTTT
cdr3_aa: CASSSQGRDSPLHF
j_call: TRBJ1-6
clone_size: NA
d_call: NA
v_call: TRBV7-9

cdr3_nt: TGTGCCAGCAGCCGCTCTAGGCGGGGGGGCGGAATCGCAGATACGCAGTATTTT
cdr3_aa: CASSRSRRGGGIADTQYF
j_call: TRBJ2-3
clone_size: NA
d_call: TRBD2
v_call: TRBV3-1/TRBV3-2

cdr3_nt: TGTGCCAGCAGTGTACAGGGAACGAATGAAAAACTGTTTTTT
cdr3_aa: CASSVQGTNEKLFF
j_call: TRBJ1-4
clone_size: NA
d_call: NA
v_call: TRBV6-2/TRBV6-3

cdr3_nt: TGTGCCAGCAGTTTTGGGGACAGTGGAGTCACTAACACTGAAGCTTTCTTT
cdr3_aa: CASSFGDSGVTNTEAFF
j_call: TRBJ1-1
clone_size: NA
d_call: TRBD1
v_call: TRBV28

cdr3_nt: TGTGCCATCGGAGGGACAGGAATCCCCTACGAGCAGTACTTC
cdr3_aa: CAIGGTGIPYEQYF
j_call: TRBJ2-7
clone_size: NA
d_call: TRBD1
v_call: TRBV10-3

cdr3_nt: TGTGCCAGCAGTCTTACAGGGGGCTCGGATTCACCCCTCCACTTT
cdr3_aa: CASSLTGGSDSPLHF
j_call: TRBJ1-6
clone_size: few
d_call: TRBD1
v_call: TRBV9

cdr3_nt: TGTGCCAGCAGCTTGGTCAGCTACGAGCAGTACTTC
cdr3_aa: CASSLVSYEQYF
j_call: TRBJ2-7
clone_size: NA
d_call: NA
v_call: TRBV5-6

cdr3_nt: TGCAGCGTTGAATGGGGCGAGACCCAGTACTTC
cdr3_aa: CSVEWGETQYF
j_call: TRBJ2-5
clone_size: NA
d_call: NA
v_call: TRBV29-1

cdr3_nt: TGTGCCAGCAGCTTAGTTGACAGGAAGAATGAAAAACTGTTTTTT
cdr3_aa: CASSLVDRKNEKLFF
j_call: TRBJ1-4
clone_size: NA
d_call: NA
v_call: TRBV11-2

cdr3_nt: TGCGCCAGCAGTTTTCTAGACTCCCTGAACAATGAGCAGTTCTTC
cdr3_aa: CASSFLDSLNNEQFF
j_call: TRBJ2-1
clone_size: few
d_call: NA
v_call: TRBV5-1

cdr3_nt: TGTGCAAGTCGCTTAGTGGCGGGAGCACTCCAAGAGACCCAGTACTTC
cdr3_aa: CASRLVAGALQETQYF
j_call: TRBJ2-5
clone_size: NA
d_call: NA
v_call: TRBV12-2

cdr3_nt: TGTGCCAGCAGCTTGCGTGGGGCCAGCTACGAGCAGTACTTC
cdr3_aa: CASSLRGASYEQYF
j_call: TRBJ2-7
clone_size: NA
d_call: NA
v_call: TRBV7-9

cdr3_nt: TGTGCCAGCAGCGTAGATGGGGGGGGGCATCAGCCCCAGCATTTT
cdr3_aa: CASSVDGGGHQPQHF
j_call: TRBJ1-5
clone_size: NA
d_call: NA
v_call: TRBV9

cdr3_nt: TGCGCCAGCAGCTGGGAGTGGCCGGATCAAGAGACCCAGTACTTC
cdr3_aa: CASSWEWPDQETQYF
j_call: TRBJ2-5
clone_size: NA
d_call: NA
v_call: TRBV5-1

cdr3_nt: TGTGCCAGCAGCTTCCTAGCCCAGGGACACCACGAGCAGTACTTC
cdr3_aa: CASSFLAQGHHEQYF
j_call: TRBJ2-7
clone_size: NA
d_call: NA
v_call: TRBV7-9

cdr3_nt: TGTGCCAGCAGCGTAGATCCTAGCGGGGGGGCTAAGACCCAGTACTTC
cdr3_aa: CASSVDPSGGAKTQYF
j_call: TRBJ2-5
clone_size: NA
d_call: TRBD2
v_call: TRBV9

cdr3_nt: TGTGCCAGCAGCTTTACAGGGTCCTACGAGCAGTACTTC
cdr3_aa: CASSFTGSYEQYF
j_call: TRBJ2-7
clone_size: NA
d_call: NA
v_call: TRBV11-2

cdr3_nt: TGTGCCAGCAGTGAGGGGGAAAAACTGTTTTTT
cdr3_aa: CASSEGEKLFF
j_call: TRBJ1-4
clone_size: once
d_call: NA
v_call: TRBV2

cdr3_nt: TGTGCCAGCAGTGAACCGGGACAGGGCCTCACTGAAGCTTTCTTT
cdr3_aa: CASSEPGQGLTEAFF
j_call: TRBJ1-1
clone_size: NA
d_call: TRBD1
v_call: TRBV25-1

cdr3_nt: TGTGCCTGGAGGGACAGGCACTACGAGCAGTACTTC
cdr3_aa: CAWRDRHYEQYF
j_call: TRBJ2-7
clone_size: NA
d_call: TRBD1
v_call: TRBV30

cdr3_nt: TGTGCCAGCAGCTCCGGGGGAGGGCGGCAGTTCTTC
cdr3_aa: CASSSGGGRQFF
j_call: TRBJ2-1
clone_size: NA
d_call: TRBD2
v_call: TRBV5-6

cdr3_nt: TGCGCCAGCAGCCCTAGACAGGGGGCTCGTTACGAGCAGTACTTC
cdr3_aa: CASSPRQGARYEQYF
j_call: TRBJ2-7
clone_size: NA
d_call: TRBD1
v_call: TRBV4-3

cdr3_nt: TGTGCCAGCACCCCGGGGGAACAAGGGGTGCTTGAAGCTTTCTTT
cdr3_aa: CASTPGEQGVLEAFF
j_call: TRBJ1-1
clone_size: NA
d_call: NA
v_call: TRBV6-6

cdr3_nt: TGTGCCAGCAGCTTAGCCGACAGAAACAATGAGCAGTTCTTC
cdr3_aa: CASSLADRNNEQFF
j_call: TRBJ2-1
clone_size: NA
d_call: NA
v_call: TRBV11-2

cdr3_nt: TGTGCCAGCAGTGGGGGGTTATCCAGGAAAACTGAAGCTTTCTTT
cdr3_aa: CASSGGLSRKTEAFF
j_call: TRBJ1-1
clone_size: NA
d_call: NA
v_call: TRBV2

cdr3_nt: TGTGCCAGCAGCTCGGCGGGGGGGGGAGAGACCCAGTACTTC
cdr3_aa: CASSSAGGGETQYF
j_call: TRBJ2-5
clone_size: NA
d_call: TRBD2
v_call: TRBV7-3

cdr3_nt: TGTGCCAGCAGTAACAGGGGGCGCATCCTTGGCTACACCTTC
cdr3_aa: CASSNRGRILGYTF
j_call: TRBJ1-2
clone_size: NA
d_call: TRBD1
v_call: TRBV6-5

cdr3_nt: TGTGCCAGCAGCAGACAGAACACTGAAGCTTTCTTT
cdr3_aa: CASSRQNTEAFF
j_call: TRBJ1-1
clone_size: NA
d_call: NA
v_call: TRBV5-4

cdr3_nt: TGTGCCAGCAGCCAAGATGCAGGGGAGGTGAACACTGAAGCTTTCTTT
cdr3_aa: CASSQDAGEVNTEAFF
j_call: TRBJ1-1
clone_size: NA
d_call: NA
v_call: TRBV14

cdr3_nt: TGTGCCAGCAGCCCAGCTACACAGGGCACTGAAGCTTTCTTT
cdr3_aa: CASSPATQGTEAFF
j_call: TRBJ1-1
clone_size: few
d_call: NA
v_call: TRBV5-4

cdr3_nt: TGTGCCAGCACCCAAGACCTCGGGGGAGAAGCTTTCTTT
cdr3_aa: CASTQDLGGEAFF
j_call: TRBJ1-1
clone_size: NA
d_call: NA
v_call: TRBV12-3/TRBV12-4

cdr3_nt: TGTGCCAGCTCACCAGAGCGCGACTATGGCTACACCTTC
cdr3_aa: CASSPERDYGYTF
j_call: TRBJ1-2
clone_size: once
d_call: NA
v_call: TRBV18

cdr3_nt: TGTGCCAGCAGCCTCGGGGACACTGAAGCTTTCTTT
cdr3_aa: CASSLGDTEAFF
j_call: TRBJ1-1
clone_size: NA
d_call: NA
v_call: TRBV9

cdr3_nt: TGTGCCATCGTGGGGGGGAAGAATACTGAAGCTTTCTTT
cdr3_aa: CAIVGGKNTEAFF
j_call: TRBJ1-1
clone_size: NA
d_call: NA
v_call: TRBV10-3

cdr3_nt: TGTGCCAGCAGCGTAGGTGGTAGCGGGGGGGCAGGGGAGACCCAGTACTTC
cdr3_aa: CASSVGGSGGAGETQYF
j_call: TRBJ2-5
clone_size: NA
d_call: TRBD2
v_call: TRBV9

cdr3_nt: TGTGCCAGCAGCCAAGAGGGAGTTTATGGCTACACCTTC
cdr3_aa: CASSQEGVYGYTF
j_call: TRBJ1-2
clone_size: once
d_call: NA
v_call: TRBV3-1/TRBV3-2

cdr3_nt: TGTGCCAGCAGTTTAAACAGGGGATATGGCTACACCTTC
cdr3_aa: CASSLNRGYGYTF
j_call: TRBJ1-2
clone_size: NA
d_call: TRBD1
v_call: TRBV28

cdr3_nt: TGTGCCACCAGCGTTGGAAGGACAGGGCGGGCTGCCACAACTAATGAAAAACTGTTTTTT
cdr3_aa: CATSVGRTGRAATTNEKLFF
j_call: TRBJ1-4
clone_size: NA
d_call: TRBD1
v_call: TRBV15

cdr3_nt: TGTGCCAGCAGTACTCCGGGACAGCTCTCTAACTCTGGAAACACCATATATTTT
cdr3_aa: CASSTPGQLSNSGNTIYF
j_call: TRBJ1-3
clone_size: once
d_call: TRBD1
v_call: TRBV28

cdr3_nt: TGTGCCACCAGCAGAGATTTTCCCGGTGGGTCGGGAGGCAATCAGCCCCAGCATTTT
cdr3_aa: CATSRDFPGGSGGNQPQHF
j_call: TRBJ1-5
clone_size: NA
d_call: NA
v_call: TRBV15

cdr3_nt: TGTGCCTGGACTCCCCGCGAGGTCACAGATACGCAGTATTTT
cdr3_aa: CAWTPREVTDTQYF
j_call: TRBJ2-3
clone_size: NA
d_call: NA
v_call: TRBV30

cdr3_nt: TGTGCCAGTAGTATGCGTGGAAACACCATATATTTT
cdr3_aa: CASSMRGNTIYF
j_call: TRBJ1-3
clone_size: NA
d_call: NA
v_call: TRBV19

cdr3_nt: TGTGCCAGCAGCAAAGCGTGGGACAGGGTAAATCAGCCCCAGCATTTT
cdr3_aa: CASSKAWDRVNQPQHF
j_call: TRBJ1-5
clone_size: NA
d_call: TRBD1
v_call: TRBV2